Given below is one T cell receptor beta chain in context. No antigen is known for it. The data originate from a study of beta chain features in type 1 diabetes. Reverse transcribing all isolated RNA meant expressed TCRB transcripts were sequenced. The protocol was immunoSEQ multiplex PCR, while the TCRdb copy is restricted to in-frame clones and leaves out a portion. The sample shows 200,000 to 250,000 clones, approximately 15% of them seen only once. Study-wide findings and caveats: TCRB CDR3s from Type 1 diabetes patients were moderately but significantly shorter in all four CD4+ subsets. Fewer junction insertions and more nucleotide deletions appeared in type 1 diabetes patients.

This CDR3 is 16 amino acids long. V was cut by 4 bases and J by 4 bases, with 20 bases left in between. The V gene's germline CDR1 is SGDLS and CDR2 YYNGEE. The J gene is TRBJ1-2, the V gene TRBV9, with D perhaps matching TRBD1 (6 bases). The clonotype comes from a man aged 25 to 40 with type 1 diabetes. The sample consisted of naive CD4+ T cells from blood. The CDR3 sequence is CASSPPPGHRGYGYTF. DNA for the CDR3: TGTGCCAGCAGCCCACCGCCGGGACACCGTGGCTATGGCTACACCTTC.